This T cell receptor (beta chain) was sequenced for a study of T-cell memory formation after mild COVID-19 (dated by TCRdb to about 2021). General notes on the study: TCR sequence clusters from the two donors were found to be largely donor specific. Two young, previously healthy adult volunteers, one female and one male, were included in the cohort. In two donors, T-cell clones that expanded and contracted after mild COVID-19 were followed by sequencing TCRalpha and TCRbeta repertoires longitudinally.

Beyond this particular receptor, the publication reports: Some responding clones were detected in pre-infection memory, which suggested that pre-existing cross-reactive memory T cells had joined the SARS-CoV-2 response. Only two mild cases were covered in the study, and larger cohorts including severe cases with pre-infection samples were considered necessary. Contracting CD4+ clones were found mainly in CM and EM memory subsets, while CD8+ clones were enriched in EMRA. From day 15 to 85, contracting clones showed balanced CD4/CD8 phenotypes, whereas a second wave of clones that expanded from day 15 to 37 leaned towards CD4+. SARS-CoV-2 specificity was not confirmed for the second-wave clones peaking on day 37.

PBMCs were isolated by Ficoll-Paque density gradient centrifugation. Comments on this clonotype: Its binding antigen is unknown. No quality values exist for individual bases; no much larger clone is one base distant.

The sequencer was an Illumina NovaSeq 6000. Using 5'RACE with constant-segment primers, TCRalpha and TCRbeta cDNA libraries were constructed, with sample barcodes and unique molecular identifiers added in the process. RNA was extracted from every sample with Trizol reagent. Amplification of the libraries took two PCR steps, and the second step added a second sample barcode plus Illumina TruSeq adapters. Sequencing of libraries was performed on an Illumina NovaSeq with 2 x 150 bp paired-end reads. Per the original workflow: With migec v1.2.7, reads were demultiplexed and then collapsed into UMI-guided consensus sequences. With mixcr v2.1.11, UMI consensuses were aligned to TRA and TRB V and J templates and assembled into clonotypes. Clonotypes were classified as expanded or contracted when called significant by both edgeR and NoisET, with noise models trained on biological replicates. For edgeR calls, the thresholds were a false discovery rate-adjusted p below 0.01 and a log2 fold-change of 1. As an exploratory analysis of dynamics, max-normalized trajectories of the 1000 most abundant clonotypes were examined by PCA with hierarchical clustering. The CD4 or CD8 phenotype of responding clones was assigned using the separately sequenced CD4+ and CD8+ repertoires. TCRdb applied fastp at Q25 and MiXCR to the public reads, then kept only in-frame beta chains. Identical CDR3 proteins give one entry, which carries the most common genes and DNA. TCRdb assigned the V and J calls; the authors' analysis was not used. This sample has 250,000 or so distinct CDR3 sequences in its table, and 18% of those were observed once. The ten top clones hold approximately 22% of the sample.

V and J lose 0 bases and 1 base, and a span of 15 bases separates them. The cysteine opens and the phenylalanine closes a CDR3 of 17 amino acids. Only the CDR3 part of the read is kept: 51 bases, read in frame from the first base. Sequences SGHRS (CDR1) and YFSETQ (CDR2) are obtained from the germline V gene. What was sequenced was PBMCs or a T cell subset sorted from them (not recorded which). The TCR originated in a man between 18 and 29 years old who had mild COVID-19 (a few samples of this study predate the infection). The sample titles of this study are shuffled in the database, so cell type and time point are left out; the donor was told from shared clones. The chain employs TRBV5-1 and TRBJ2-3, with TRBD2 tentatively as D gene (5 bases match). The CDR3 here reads CASSLGLVGGGTDTQYF. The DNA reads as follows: TGCGCCAGCAGCTTGGGCTTAGTTGGAGGCGGCACAGATACGCAGTATTTT.